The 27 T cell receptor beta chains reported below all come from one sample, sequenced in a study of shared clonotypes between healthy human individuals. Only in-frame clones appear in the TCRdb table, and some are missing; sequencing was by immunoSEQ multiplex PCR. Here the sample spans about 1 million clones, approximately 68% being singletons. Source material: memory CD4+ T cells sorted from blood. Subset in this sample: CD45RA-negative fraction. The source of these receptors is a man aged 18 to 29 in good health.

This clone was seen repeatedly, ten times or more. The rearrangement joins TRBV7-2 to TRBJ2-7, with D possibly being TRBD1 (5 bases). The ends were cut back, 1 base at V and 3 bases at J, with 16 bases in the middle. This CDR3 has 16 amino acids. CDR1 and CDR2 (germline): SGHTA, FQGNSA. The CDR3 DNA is TGTGCCAGCAGCTTAGTCGGTACAGGAAAACTCTACGAGCAGTACTTC. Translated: CASSLVGTGKLYEQYF.

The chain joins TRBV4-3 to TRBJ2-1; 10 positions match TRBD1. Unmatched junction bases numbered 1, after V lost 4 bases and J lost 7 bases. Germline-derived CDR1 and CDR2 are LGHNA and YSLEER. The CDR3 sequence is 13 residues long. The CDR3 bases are TGCGCCAGCAGCCGGGACAGGGGTAATGAGCAGTTCTTC. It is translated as CASSRDRGNEQFF.

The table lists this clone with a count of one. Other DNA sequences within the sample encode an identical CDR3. In DNA, the CDR3 is TGTGCCAGCAGTTACAGGGGAGAGACCCAGTACTTC. Translation gives CASSYRGETQYF. This chain uses TRBV6-6 with TRBJ2-5, with D maybe TRBD1 (5 bases). Between the trimmed V and J ends, which lost 2 bases and 4 bases, there was a span of 5 bases. The CDR3 length is 12 residues. Germline lookup yields CDR1 MNHNY and CDR2 SVGAGI (reference sequence).

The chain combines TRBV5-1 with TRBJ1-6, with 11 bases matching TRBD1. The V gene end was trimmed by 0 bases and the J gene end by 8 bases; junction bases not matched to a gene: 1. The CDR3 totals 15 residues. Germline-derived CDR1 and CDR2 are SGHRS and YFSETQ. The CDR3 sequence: CASSLGGQGDSPLHF. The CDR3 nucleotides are TGCGCCAGCAGCTTGGGGGGACAGGGGGATTCACCCCTCCACTTT.

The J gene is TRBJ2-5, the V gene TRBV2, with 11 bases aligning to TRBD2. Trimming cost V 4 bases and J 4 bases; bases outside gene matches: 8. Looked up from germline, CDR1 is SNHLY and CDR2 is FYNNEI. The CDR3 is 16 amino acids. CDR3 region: CASSVIAGGPAETQYF. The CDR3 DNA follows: TGTGCCAGCAGTGTAATAGCGGGAGGGCCGGCAGAGACCCAGTACTTC.

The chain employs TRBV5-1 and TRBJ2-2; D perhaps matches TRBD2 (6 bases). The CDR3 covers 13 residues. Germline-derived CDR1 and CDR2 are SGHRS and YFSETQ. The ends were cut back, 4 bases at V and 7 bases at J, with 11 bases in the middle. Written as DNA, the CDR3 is TGCGCCAGCAGCCTGTACGGGGGCGGGGAGCTGTTTTTT. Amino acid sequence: CASSLYGGGELFF.

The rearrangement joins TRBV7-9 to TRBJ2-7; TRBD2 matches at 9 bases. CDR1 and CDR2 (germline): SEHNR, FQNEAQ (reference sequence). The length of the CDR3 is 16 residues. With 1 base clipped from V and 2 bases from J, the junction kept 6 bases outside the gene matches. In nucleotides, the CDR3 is TGTGCCAGCAGCTTAGGGCTAGCGGGGAATCCCTACGAGCAGTACTTC. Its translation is CASSLGLAGNPYEQYF.

As DNA, the CDR3 is TGTGCCAGCAGCACCCAGGGGGCGAGTGGAAACACCATATATTTT. It is translated as CASSTQGASGNTIYF. The genes are TRBV9 and TRBJ1-3, with 8 bases fitting TRBD1. This CDR3 has 15 amino acids. Germline V gene lookup returns CDR1 SGDLS and CDR2 YYNGEE. J lost 3 bases, V lost 4 bases, and 6 bases had no gene match.

The CDR3 loop is CASSPFSGEAFF. The CDR3 DNA is TGTGCCAGCTCACCATTCTCAGGTGAAGCTTTCTTT. The chain combines TRBV18 with TRBJ1-1; no definite D call. CDR1 is KGHSH, CDR2 LQKENI, per germline. The CDR3 contains 12 residues. V lost 2 bases and J lost 7, with 8 bases in between.

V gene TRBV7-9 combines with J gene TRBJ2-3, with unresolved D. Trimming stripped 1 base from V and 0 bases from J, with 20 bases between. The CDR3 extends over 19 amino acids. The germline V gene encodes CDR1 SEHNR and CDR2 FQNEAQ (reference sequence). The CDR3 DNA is TGTGCCAGCAGCTTAGACATGGGGTATGGCGGACGAAGCACAGATACGCAGTATTTT. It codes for CASSLDMGYGGRSTDTQYF.

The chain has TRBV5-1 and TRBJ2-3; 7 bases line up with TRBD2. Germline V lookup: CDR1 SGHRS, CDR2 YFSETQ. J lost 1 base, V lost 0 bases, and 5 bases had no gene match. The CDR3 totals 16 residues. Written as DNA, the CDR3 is TGCGCCAGCAGCTTGGTGGCGAGCGGGGGCACAGATACGCAGTATTTT. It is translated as CASSLVASGGTDTQYF.

CDR3: CASSPSPIGDSPLHF. The CDR3 DNA reads TGTGCCAGCAGCCCGAGCCCCATCGGGGATTCACCCCTCCACTTT. The rearrangement joins TRBV5-4 to TRBJ1-6; no firm D call. V lost 4 bases and J 8 bases, leaving 16 bases between the germline ends. Germline V CDR1 and CDR2: SGHNT, YYREEE (reference sequence). The CDR3 covers 15 residues.

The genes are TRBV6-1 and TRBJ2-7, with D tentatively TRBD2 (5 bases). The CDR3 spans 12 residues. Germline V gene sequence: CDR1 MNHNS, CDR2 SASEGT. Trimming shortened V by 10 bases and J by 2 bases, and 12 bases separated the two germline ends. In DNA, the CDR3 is TGTGCCACCTCCTCCGGGGCCTACGAGCAGTACTTC. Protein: CATSSGAYEQYF.

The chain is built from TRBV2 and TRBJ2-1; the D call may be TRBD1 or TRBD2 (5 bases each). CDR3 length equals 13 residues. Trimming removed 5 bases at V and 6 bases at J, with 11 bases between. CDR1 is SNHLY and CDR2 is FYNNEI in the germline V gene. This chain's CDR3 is CASSTGTFNEQFF. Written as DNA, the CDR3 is TGTGCCAGCAGTACGGGGACCTTCAATGAGCAGTTCTTC.

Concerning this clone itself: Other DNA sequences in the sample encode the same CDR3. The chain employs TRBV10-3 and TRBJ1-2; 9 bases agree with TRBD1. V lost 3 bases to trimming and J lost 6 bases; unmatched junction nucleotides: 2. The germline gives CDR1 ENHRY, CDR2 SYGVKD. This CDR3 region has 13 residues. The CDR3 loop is CAISEGQGNGYTF. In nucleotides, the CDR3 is TGTGCCATCAGTGAAGGACAGGGGAATGGCTACACCTTC.

The CDR3 is CASAPQQASYNEQFF. DNA for the CDR3: TGTGCCAGCGCCCCCCAGCAGGCTTCCTACAATGAGCAGTTCTTC. This chain uses TRBV9 with TRBJ2-1; D uncertain. V lost 7 bases to trimming and J lost 1 base, with 15 bases between them. Per the germline V gene, CDR1 is SGDLS and CDR2 is YYNGEE. The length of the CDR3 is 15 residues.

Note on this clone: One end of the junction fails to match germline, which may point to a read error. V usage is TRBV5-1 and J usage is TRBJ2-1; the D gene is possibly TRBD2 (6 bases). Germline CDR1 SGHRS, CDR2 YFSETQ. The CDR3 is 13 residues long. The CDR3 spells CASSLDWDSGLVF. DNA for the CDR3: TGCGCCAGCAGCTTGGATTGGGACTCCGGACTGGTCTTC.

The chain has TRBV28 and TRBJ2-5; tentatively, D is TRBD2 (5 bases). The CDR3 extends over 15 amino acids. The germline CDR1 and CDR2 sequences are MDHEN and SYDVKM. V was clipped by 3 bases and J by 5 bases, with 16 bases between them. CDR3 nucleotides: TGTGCCAGCAGTTTCGATAGGGCGGGCGGGGAGACCCAGTACTTC. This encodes CASSFDRAGGETQYF.

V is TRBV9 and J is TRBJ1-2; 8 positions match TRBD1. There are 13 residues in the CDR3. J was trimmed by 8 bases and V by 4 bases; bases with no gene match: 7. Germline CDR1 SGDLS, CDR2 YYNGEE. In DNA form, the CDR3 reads TGTGCCAGCAGCTCGGGACAGGCAAGCGGCTACACCTTC. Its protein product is CASSSGQASGYTF. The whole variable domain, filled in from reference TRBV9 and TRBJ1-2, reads DSGVTQTPKHLITATGQRVTLRCSPRSGDLSVYWYQQSLDQGLQFLIQYYNGEERAKGNILERFSAQQFPDLHSELNLSSLELGDSALYFCASSSGQASGYTFGSGTRLTVV.

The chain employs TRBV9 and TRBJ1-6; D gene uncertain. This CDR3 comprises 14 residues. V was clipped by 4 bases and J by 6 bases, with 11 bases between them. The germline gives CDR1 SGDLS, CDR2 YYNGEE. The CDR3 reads CASSTLGFNSPLHF. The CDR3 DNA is TGTGCCAGCAGCACACTGGGGTTTAATTCACCCCTCCACTTT.

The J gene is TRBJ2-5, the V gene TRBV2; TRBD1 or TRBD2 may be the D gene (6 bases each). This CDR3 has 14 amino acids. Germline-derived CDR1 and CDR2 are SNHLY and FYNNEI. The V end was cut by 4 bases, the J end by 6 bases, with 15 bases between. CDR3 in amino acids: CASSVGGGLKTQYF. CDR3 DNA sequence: TGTGCCAGCAGTGTTGGTGGGGGGCTGAAGACCCAGTACTTC.

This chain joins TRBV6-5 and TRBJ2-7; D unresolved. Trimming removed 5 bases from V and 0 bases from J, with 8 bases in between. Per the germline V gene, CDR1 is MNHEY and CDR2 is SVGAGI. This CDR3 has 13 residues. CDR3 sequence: CASSPGYSYEQYF. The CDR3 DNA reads TGTGCCAGCAGTCCGGGTTACTCCTACGAGCAGTACTTC.

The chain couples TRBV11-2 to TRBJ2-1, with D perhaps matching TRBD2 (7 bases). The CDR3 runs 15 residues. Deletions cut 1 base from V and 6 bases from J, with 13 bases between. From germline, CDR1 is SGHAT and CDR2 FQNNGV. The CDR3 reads CASSLAAGAVNEQFF. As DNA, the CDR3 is TGTGCCAGCAGCTTAGCTGCGGGGGCCGTCAATGAGCAGTTCTTC.

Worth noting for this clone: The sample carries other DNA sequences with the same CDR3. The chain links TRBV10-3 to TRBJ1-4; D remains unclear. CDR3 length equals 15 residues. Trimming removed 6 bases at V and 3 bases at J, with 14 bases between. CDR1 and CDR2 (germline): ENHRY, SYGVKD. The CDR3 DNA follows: TGTGCCATCAGCCAAGAGGGAACCCCTAATGAAAAACTGTTTTTT. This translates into CAISQEGTPNEKLFF.

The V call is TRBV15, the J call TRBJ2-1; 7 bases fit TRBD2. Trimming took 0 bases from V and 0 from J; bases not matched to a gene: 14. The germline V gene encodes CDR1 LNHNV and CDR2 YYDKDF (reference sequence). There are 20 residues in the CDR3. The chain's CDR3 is CATSRDSVKGLSSSYNEQFF. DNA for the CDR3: TGTGCCACCAGCAGAGATTCTGTTAAGGGACTATCAAGCTCCTACAATGAGCAGTTCTTC.

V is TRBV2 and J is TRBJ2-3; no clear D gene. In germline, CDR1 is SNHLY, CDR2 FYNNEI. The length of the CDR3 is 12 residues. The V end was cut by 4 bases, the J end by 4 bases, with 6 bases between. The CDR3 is CASSGPPDTQYF. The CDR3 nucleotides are TGTGCCAGCAGTGGGCCCCCAGATACGCAGTATTTT.

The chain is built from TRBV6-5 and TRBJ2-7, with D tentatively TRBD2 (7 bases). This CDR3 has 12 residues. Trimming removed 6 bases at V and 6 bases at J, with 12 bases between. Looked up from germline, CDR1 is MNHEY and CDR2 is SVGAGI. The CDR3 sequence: CASRAGAAEQYF. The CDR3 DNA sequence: TGTGCCAGCAGGGCGGGGGCGGCCGAGCAGTACTTC.